This TCR beta chain was obtained from a study of patients and donors after allogeneic stem cell transplantation. TCRdb itself ran the RT-PCR reads through MiXCR, one entry per CDR3 protein. The sample lists around 90,000 distinct CDR3 sequences; roughly 48% were seen once. CDR1 LGHDT and CDR2 YNNKEL come from the germline V gene (reference sequence). CDR3 length equals 12 residues. Trimming pared 8 bases from V and 7 bases from J, leaving 12 bases between. The gene calls are TRBV3-1 and TRBJ1-5, with D possibly TRBD1 on 5 matching bases. The sequenced sample was blood, either unsorted or a sorted T cell fraction (not recorded which). This clonotype was sampled from a human donor who was either an allogeneic HSCT recipient or a stem cell or donor lymphocyte infusion donor (not recorded which). It is not recorded whose cells these are; they may come from a transplant donor. The CDR3 DNA reads as TGTGCCAGCCTACAGGCGTACCAGCCCCAGCATTTT. It is translated as CASLQAYQPQHF.